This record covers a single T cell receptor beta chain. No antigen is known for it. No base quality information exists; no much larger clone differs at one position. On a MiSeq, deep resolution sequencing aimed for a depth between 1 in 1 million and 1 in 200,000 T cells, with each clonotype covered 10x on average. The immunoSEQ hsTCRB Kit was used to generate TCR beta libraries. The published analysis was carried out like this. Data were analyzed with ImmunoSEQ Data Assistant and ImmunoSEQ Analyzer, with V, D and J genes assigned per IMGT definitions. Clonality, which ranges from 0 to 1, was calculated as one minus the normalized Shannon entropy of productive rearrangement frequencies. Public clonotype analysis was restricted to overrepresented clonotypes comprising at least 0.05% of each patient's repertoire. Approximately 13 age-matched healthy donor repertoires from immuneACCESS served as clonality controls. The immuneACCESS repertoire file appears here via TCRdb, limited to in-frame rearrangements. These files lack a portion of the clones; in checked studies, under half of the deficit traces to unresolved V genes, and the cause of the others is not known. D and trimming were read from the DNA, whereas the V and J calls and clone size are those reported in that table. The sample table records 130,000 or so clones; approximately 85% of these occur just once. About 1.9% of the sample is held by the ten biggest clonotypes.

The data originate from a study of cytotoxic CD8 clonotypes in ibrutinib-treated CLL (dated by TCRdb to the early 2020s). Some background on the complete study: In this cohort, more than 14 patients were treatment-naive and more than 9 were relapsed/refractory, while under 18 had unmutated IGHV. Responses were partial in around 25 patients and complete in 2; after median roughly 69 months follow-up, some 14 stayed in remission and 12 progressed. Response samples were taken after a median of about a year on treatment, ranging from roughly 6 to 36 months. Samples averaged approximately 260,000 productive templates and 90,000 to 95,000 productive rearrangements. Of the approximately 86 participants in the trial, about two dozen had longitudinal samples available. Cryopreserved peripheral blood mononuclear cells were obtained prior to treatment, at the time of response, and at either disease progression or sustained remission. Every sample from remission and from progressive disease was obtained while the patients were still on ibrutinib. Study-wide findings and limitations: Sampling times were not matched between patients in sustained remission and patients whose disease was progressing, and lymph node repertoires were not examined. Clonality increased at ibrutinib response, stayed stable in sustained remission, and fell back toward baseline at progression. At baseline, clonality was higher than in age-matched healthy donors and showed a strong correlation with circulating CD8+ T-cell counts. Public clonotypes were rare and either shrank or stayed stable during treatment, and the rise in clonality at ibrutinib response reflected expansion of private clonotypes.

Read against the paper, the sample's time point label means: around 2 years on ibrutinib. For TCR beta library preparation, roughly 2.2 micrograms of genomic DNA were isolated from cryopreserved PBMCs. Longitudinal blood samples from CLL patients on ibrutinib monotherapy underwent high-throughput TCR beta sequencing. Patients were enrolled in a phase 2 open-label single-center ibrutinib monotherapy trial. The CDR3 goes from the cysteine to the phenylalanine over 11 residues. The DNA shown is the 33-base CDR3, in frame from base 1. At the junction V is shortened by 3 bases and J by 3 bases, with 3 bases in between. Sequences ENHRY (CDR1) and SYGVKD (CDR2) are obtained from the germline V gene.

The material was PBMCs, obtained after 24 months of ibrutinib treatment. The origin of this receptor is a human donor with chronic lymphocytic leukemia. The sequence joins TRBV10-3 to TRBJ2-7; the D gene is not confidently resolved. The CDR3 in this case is CAISEIYEQYF. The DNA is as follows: TGTGCCATCAGTGAAATCTACGAGCAGTACTTC.